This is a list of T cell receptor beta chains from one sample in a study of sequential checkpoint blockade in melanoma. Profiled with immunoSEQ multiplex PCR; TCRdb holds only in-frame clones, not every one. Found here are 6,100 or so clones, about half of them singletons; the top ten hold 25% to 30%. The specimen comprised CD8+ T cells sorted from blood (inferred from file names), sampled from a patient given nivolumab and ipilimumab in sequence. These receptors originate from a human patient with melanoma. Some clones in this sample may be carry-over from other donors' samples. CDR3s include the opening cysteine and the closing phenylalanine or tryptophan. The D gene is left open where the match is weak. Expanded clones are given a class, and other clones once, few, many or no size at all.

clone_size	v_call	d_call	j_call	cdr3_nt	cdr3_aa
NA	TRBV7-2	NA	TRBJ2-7	TGTGCCAGCACCTCGGAAGGGGGTAGGAGCGAGCAGTACTTC	CASTSEGGRSEQYF
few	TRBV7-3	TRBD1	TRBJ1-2	TGTGCCAGCAGGGGACAGGGAGACTATGGCTACACCTTC	CASRGQGDYGYTF
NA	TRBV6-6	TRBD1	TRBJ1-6	TGTGCCAGCAGTACCGTGGACAGGGAGTATGATTCACCCCTCCACTTT	CASSTVDREYDSPLHF
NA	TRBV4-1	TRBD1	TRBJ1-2	TGCGCCAGCAGCCCCGACAGGGGGCTTGGCTACACCTTC	CASSPDRGLGYTF
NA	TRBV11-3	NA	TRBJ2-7	TGTGCCAGCAGCTCTCAGGGGAACGAGCAGTACTTC	CASSSQGNEQYF
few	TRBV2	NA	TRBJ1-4	TGTGCCAGCAGTGAAGCGAGGGCTGGGGAAGAAAAACTGTTTTTT	CASSEARAGEEKLFF
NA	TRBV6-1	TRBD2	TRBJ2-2	TGTGCCAGCAGTGAAGAAAGCGGGGGGGCCGGGGAGCTGTTTTTT	CASSEESGGAGELFF
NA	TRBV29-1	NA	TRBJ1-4	TGCAGCGCTGCCCCGGGGGGTGGCTGGGGTGATGGTGAAAAACTGTTTTTT	CSAAPGGGWGDGEKLFF
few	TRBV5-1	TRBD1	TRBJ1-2	TGTGCCAGCAGGGACAGGGAGGCCTATGGCTACACCTTC	CASRDREAYGYTF
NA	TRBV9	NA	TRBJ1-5	TGTGCCAGCAGCGTGGAAGGGGGCAATCAGCCCCAGCATTTT	CASSVEGGNQPQHF
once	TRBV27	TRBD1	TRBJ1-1	TGTGCCAGCAGTTCCGGGACAGAACCTTTGGATGACACTGAAGCTTTCTTT	CASSSGTEPLDDTEAFF
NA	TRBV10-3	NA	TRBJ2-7	TGTGCCATCAGGGACAGTCACTACGAGCAGTACTTC	CAIRDSHYEQYF
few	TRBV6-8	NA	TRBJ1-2	TGTGCCAGCAGTGAACAGGCTAACTATGGCTACACCTTC	CASSEQANYGYTF
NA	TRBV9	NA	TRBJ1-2	TGTGCCAGCAGCGTAGCTTCGGCGACAGCTCATGGCTACACCTTC	CASSVASATAHGYTF
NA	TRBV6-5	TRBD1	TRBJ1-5	TGTGCCAGCAGGCGGACAGGGAGAAATCAGCCCCAGCATTTT	CASRRTGRNQPQHF
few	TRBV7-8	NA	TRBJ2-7	TGTGCCAGCAGCCAGGGTTCCTACGAGCAGTACTTC	CASSQGSYEQYF
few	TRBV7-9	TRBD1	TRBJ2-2	TGTGCCAGCAGCACTAACCGGGACAGGTCGTTTTCCGGGGAGCTGTTTTTT	CASSTNRDRSFSGELFF